Listed here are 20 T cell receptor beta chains from one sample, sequenced in a study of blood T cell repertoires in COVID-19. Method: immunoSEQ multiplex PCR; TCRdb's copy keeps in-frame clones and lacks some. The data contain approximately 170,000 clones, under 90% of them singletons. Sequencing input: peripheral blood. Receptors were obtained from an elderly woman with active or convalescent COVID-19.

This sequence joins TRBV4-1 and TRBJ1-5, with D unresolved. Deletions cut 0 bases from V and 7 bases from J, with 13 bases between. The CDR3 consists of 15 residues. CDR1 is MGHRA, CDR2 YSYEKL, per germline. The DNA for the CDR3 is TGCGCCAGCAGCCAAGATGGGCAGTTTGGACAGCCCCAGCATTTT. It translates to CASSQDGQFGQPQHF.

This clone was seen more than once but under ten times. As DNA, the CDR3 is TGTGCCAGCTCACCACCGGGCAGCTCTGGAAACACCATATATTTT. The encoded protein is CASSPPGSSGNTIYF. This sequence joins TRBV18 and TRBJ1-3; no definite D call. Germline CDR1 reads KGHSH; CDR2 reads LQKENI. Trimming stripped 0 bases from V and 0 bases from J, with 6 bases between. The CDR3 has 15 residues.

The chain employs TRBV6-5 and TRBJ1-4, with TRBD1 identical over 7 bases. Looked up from germline, CDR1 is MNHEY and CDR2 is SVGAGI. V lost 7 bases, J lost 3 bases, and 2 bases stayed unmatched. CDR3 length: 13 amino acids. CDR3 region: CASKGQPNEKLFF. As DNA, the CDR3 is TGTGCCAGCAAGGGACAGCCTAATGAAAAACTGTTTTTT.

This clone came up a few times. This sample includes further DNA sequences coding for the same CDR3. The chain has TRBV18 and TRBJ2-7; TRBD1 is a possible D gene (6 bases). This CDR3 region has 13 residues. The V end was cut by 3 bases, the J end by 4 bases, with 10 bases between. Per germline, CDR1 KGHSH and CDR2 LQKENI. The CDR3 DNA is TGTGCCAGCTCACCGGACAGAGCATACGAGCAGTACTTC. Its protein is CASSPDRAYEQYF.

The chain employs TRBV10-1 and TRBJ2-2; the D gene is possibly TRBD2 (5 bases). The germline gives CDR1 WNHNN, CDR2 SYGVQD (reference sequence). The CDR3 is 13 amino acids. Trimming removed 2 bases from V and 6 bases from J, with 7 bases in between. The CDR3 region has the DNA TGCGCCAGCAGTGAGGGAGGTCCCGGGGAGCTGTTTTTT. It encodes CASSEGGPGELFF.

The gene calls are TRBV9 and TRBJ2-7, with D maybe TRBD1 (6 bases). Germline values: CDR1 SGDLS, CDR2 YYNGEE. CDR3 size: 15 residues. V gave up 0 bases and J gave up 0 bases, with 10 bases separating them. CDR3 protein: CASSVARDNSYEQYF. The CDR3 nucleotides are TGTGCCAGCAGCGTAGCCAGGGACAACTCCTACGAGCAGTACTTC.

In the case of this clone: This specimen includes other DNA sequences encoding the same CDR3. The chain employs TRBV7-6 and TRBJ2-3; tentatively, D is TRBD2 (6 bases). Trimming left V 2 bases short and J 2 bases short, with 14 bases between. CDR1 and CDR2 from the germline V gene are SGHVS and FNYEAQ. The CDR3 consists of 16 residues. CDR3 region: CASSLFVSGNTDTQYF. As DNA, the CDR3 is TGTGCCAGCAGCTTATTCGTTAGCGGCAACACAGATACGCAGTATTTT.

In nucleotides, the CDR3 is TGTGCCAGCTACTCCTCGGGTTCACCCCTCCACTTT. Translation: CASYSSGSPLHF. The chain joins TRBV2 to TRBJ1-6; no definite D call. Germline V CDR1 and CDR2: SNHLY, FYNNEI. This CDR3 is built from 12 residues. The V and J ends lost 8 bases and 9 bases respectively, with 11 bases between them.

This clone was counted a single time. The V call is TRBV12-3 or TRBV12-4, the J call TRBJ2-3, with 8 bases matching TRBD2. CDR3 length: 13 amino acids. V shed 8 bases and J 3 bases; nucleotides not matched to a gene: 4. The CDR3 sequence: CASGSSGTDTQYF. CDR3 nucleotides: TGTGCCAGCGGGTCTAGCGGGACAGATACGCAGTATTTT.

The genes are TRBV2 and TRBJ2-1; 8 bases line up with TRBD2. Losses at the gene ends were 6 bases for V and 2 bases for J; bases not matched to a gene: 6. The CDR3 consists of 15 residues. The germline gives CDR1 SNHLY, CDR2 FYNNEI. Here the CDR3 reads CASRLQLAAYNEQFF. DNA for the CDR3: TGTGCCAGCAGGCTGCAACTAGCGGCCTACAATGAGCAGTTCTTC.

V usage is TRBV5-1 and J usage is TRBJ2-3, with TRBD2 matching 8 bases. Germline-derived CDR1 and CDR2 are SGHRS and YFSETQ. The CDR3 loop spans 16 amino acids. J gave up 2 bases and V 3 bases, and 8 bases lay outside the gene matches. The CDR3: CASSSGLAKVTDTQYF. The CDR3 DNA reads TGCGCCAGCAGCTCAGGACTAGCAAAAGTCACAGATACGCAGTATTTT.

This clone was counted once. This chain links TRBV7-3 with TRBJ2-1; TRBD2 aligns across 7 bases. CDR1 is SGHTA, CDR2 FQGTGA, per germline. V dropped 5 bases and J dropped 4; count of bases not matched to a gene: 5. This CDR3 spans 14 amino acids. The CDR3 DNA reads as TGTGCCAGCAGCCTAGCGGAGACTTACAATGAGCAGTTCTTC. Its translation: CASSLAETYNEQFF.

J is TRBJ2-3 and V is TRBV24-1, with a weak D call TRBD2 (5 bases). This CDR3 has 15 residues. Germline values: CDR1 KGHDR, CDR2 SFDVKD. The V and J ends lost 2 bases and 2 bases respectively, with 10 bases between them. Here the CDR3 reads CATSDSADPTDTQYF. CDR3 sequence (DNA): TGTGCCACCAGTGATTCAGCGGACCCCACAGATACGCAGTATTTT.

This clone was seen a single time. The chain carries TRBV5-4 and TRBJ1-2; D is unresolved. The CDR3 spans 14 residues. The germline V and J ends were trimmed by 4 bases and 7 bases, with 17 bases remaining between them. Germline V gene sequence: CDR1 SGHNT, CDR2 YYREEE (reference sequence). CDR3 sequence: CASSPYSGSSGYTF. For the CDR3, the DNA is TGTGCCAGCAGCCCGTACTCAGGTTCCTCTGGCTACACCTTC.

The V gene is TRBV5-1, the J gene TRBJ2-1; D gene uncertain. Trimming removed 0 bases from V and 4 bases from J, with 5 bases in between. There are 13 residues in the CDR3. The germline V gene encodes CDR1 SGHRS and CDR2 YFSETQ. The CDR3 is CASSLDSYNEQFF. The CDR3 DNA reads as TGCGCCAGCAGCTTGGACAGTTACAATGAGCAGTTCTTC.

Here the CDR3 reads CASSYSGRTQYF. DNA of the CDR3: TGTGCCAGCAGTTACTCAGGGAGGACCCAGTACTTC. The V and J genes are TRBV6-2 or TRBV6-3 and TRBJ2-5; tentative D call: TRBD2 (5 bases). CDR3 size: 12 residues. V was pared by 0 bases and J by 7 bases, with 6 bases between. The V gene's germline CDR1 is MNHEY and CDR2 SVGEGT.

The J gene is TRBJ2-7, the V gene TRBV5-4; the match to TRBD1 covers 9 bases. This CDR3 is built from 15 residues. The germline CDR1 and CDR2 sequences are SGHNT and YYREEE (reference sequence). V was clipped by 4 bases and J by 5 bases; unmatched bases: 10. The DNA of the CDR3 is TGTGCCAGCAGCCTGGAAAGGGACAGGGTTAACGAGCAGTACTTC. Its translation is CASSLERDRVNEQYF.

This clone was recorded only once. This sequence joins TRBV27 and TRBJ2-2; 8 bases align to TRBD2. Germline loops: CDR1 MNHEY, CDR2 SMNVEV (reference sequence). V trimming: 4 bases; J trimming: 1 base; junction bases outside the gene matches: 8. The CDR3 is 17 amino acids. CDR3 sequence reads: CASSSPSSGKNTGELFF. For the CDR3, the DNA is TGTGCCAGCAGTTCGCCAAGTAGCGGGAAGAACACCGGGGAGCTGTTTTTT.

The CDR3 coding sequence is TGTGCCAGCAGCCACAACCCGTCGCAGGGGGAGACCCAGTACTTC. This encodes CASSHNPSQGETQYF. The genes are TRBV9 and TRBJ2-5; TRBD1 might be the D (6 bases). V gave up 4 bases and J gave up 5 bases, with 18 bases separating them. This CDR3 contains 15 residues. CDR1 is SGDLS, CDR2 YYNGEE, per germline.

The chain has TRBV28 and TRBJ2-6; the match to TRBD1 covers 7 bases. CDR1 and CDR2 (germline): MDHEN, SYDVKM. The CDR3 covers 18 residues. J was trimmed by 0 bases and V by 3 bases; bases with no gene match: 8. CDR3 sequence: CASSFTGTAISGANVLTF. The CDR3 DNA sequence: TGTGCCAGCAGTTTTACCGGGACAGCGATCTCTGGGGCCAACGTCCTGACTTTC.